The next 22 T cell receptor beta chains were all read from a single sample in a study of control samples from healthy donors and cancer patients. Generated by immunoSEQ multiplex PCR, the TCRdb table keeps only in-frame clones and is missing some. This sample has under 450,000 clones; around 90% occur once, and the top ten carry around 6.8%. The sequenced sample consisted of PBMCs. The receptors were gathered from a man in his forties with head and neck cancer.

This sequence joins TRBV5-1 and TRBJ2-4, with 11 bases matching TRBD2. The CDR3 totals 17 residues. J lost 6 bases, V lost 0 bases, and 8 bases had no gene match. Germline CDR1 SGHRS, CDR2 YFSETQ. CDR3 nucleotides: TGCGCCAGCAGCTTGGGTCTAGCGGGAGGAGTTGGAAACATTCAGTACTTC. This gives the protein CASSLGLAGGVGNIQYF.

The V call is TRBV12-3 or TRBV12-4, the J call TRBJ2-2, with D perhaps TRBD1 (6 bases). CDR3 length equals 12 residues. V was clipped by 7 bases and J by 8 bases, with 11 bases between them. The CDR3 loop is CASTSGAGELFF. The DNA of the CDR3 is TGTGCCAGCACCTCAGGGGCAGGGGAGCTGTTTTTT.

V usage is TRBV4-3 and J usage is TRBJ1-2; D not resolved. Germline V gene data show CDR1 as LGHNA and CDR2 as YSLEER. The germline V and J ends were trimmed by 2 bases and 8 bases, with 15 bases remaining between them. The CDR3 runs to 14 residues. The CDR3 region is CASSQTSVGGGYTF. The CDR3 DNA reads as TGCGCCAGCAGCCAAACCTCAGTGGGAGGCGGCTACACCTTC.

V is TRBV13 and J is TRBJ2-2, with 14 positions matching TRBD2. Germline V gives CDR1 PRHDT, CDR2 FYEKMQ (reference sequence). CDR3 size: 21 residues. V gave up 4 bases and J gave up 3 bases; unmatched junction bases: 16. The CDR3 protein is CASSYPGTGLGLAGDTGELFF. The CDR3 region has the DNA TGTGCCAGCAGCTATCCCGGGACAGGGCTGGGACTAGCGGGAGACACCGGGGAGCTGTTTTTT.

The chain combines TRBV15 with TRBJ2-7; 9 bases are a match to TRBD1. The CDR3 covers 15 residues. The germline V gene encodes CDR1 LNHNV and CDR2 YYDKDF (reference sequence). Germline trimming cut 8 bases from V and 5 bases from J; bases unmatched to any gene: 13. The CDR3 spells CATFGETGGDNEQYF. CDR3 nucleotides: TGTGCCACCTTCGGGGAGACAGGGGGGGACAACGAGCAGTACTTC.

The gene calls are TRBV3-1 (or the pseudogene TRBV3-2) and TRBJ2-7; 8 bases are shared with TRBD1. Looked up from germline, CDR1 is LGHDT and CDR2 is YNNKEL (reference sequence). With 4 bases clipped from V and 4 bases from J, the junction kept 12 bases outside the gene matches. The CDR3 sequence is 16 residues long. The CDR3 sequence: CASSPHTQGARYEQYF. CDR3 in DNA: TGTGCCAGCAGCCCTCATACCCAGGGGGCTCGGTACGAGCAGTACTTC.

The chain has TRBV24-1 and TRBJ2-5; 16 nucleotides match TRBD2. CDR1 and CDR2 (germline): KGHDR, SFDVKD. CDR3 size: 18 residues. Trimming at V came to 6 bases and at J to 4 bases, leaving 10 bases not matched to a gene. The CDR3 region is CATSSGTSGGAMGETQYF. In DNA, the CDR3 is TGTGCCACCAGTAGCGGGACTAGCGGGGGGGCCATGGGAGAGACCCAGTACTTC.

The genes are TRBV3-1 (or the pseudogene TRBV3-2) and TRBJ2-5; D tentatively fits TRBD1 or TRBD2 (5 bases each). Trimming shortened V by 3 bases and J by 5 bases, and 19 bases separated the two germline ends. CDR3 length: 16 residues. From germline, CDR1 is LGHDT and CDR2 YNNKEL (reference sequence). The CDR3 loop is CASSQGETGTGETQYF. CDR3 nucleotide sequence: TGTGCCAGCAGCCAGGGGGAGACTGGGACGGGTGAGACCCAGTACTTC.

J is TRBJ2-5 and V is TRBV29-1, with TRBD2 matching 9 bases. This CDR3 comprises 14 residues. The junction had 6 bases not matched to a gene; V was cut back by 6 bases and J by 1 base. The germline CDR1 and CDR2 sequences are SQVTM and ANQGSEA. The CDR3 DNA reads TGCAGCGTCCACCTAGCGGGACTCCAAGAGACCCAGTACTTC. Amino acids: CSVHLAGLQETQYF.

This clone was counted ten times or more. V gene TRBV15 combines with J gene TRBJ1-2, with D hard to call. V shed 3 bases and J shed 3 bases, with 14 bases lying between them. The CDR3 has 15 residues. The germline CDR1 and CDR2 sequences are LNHNV and YYDKDF (reference sequence). Here the CDR3 reads CATSSASFTDYGYTF. CDR3 in DNA: TGTGCCACCAGCAGCGCTAGCTTTACTGACTATGGCTACACCTTC.

This clone came up a few times. The chain carries TRBV4-3 and TRBJ2-5; no definite D call. V lost 6 bases to trimming and J lost 5 bases, with 16 bases between them. Germline V lookup: CDR1 LGHNA, CDR2 YSLEER. This CDR3 comprises 14 residues. This chain's CDR3 is CASSRNRKWETQYF. In DNA, the CDR3 is TGCGCCAGCAGTCGCAATAGAAAGTGGGAGACCCAGTACTTC.

The genes are TRBV7-6 and TRBJ2-1; D may match TRBD1 or TRBD2 (6 bases each). The CDR3 consists of 15 residues. Deletions cut 7 bases from V and 5 bases from J, with 18 bases between. Germline CDR1 and CDR2: SGHVS and FNYEAQ. This CDR3 reads CASTPGGPRDNEQFF. CDR3 coding DNA: TGTGCCAGCACCCCTGGGGGGCCACGGGACAATGAGCAGTTCTTC.

This sequence joins TRBV7-8 and TRBJ2-2; D possibly uses TRBD1 or TRBD2 (5 bases each). The V end was cut by 1 base, the J end by 4 bases, with 10 bases between. Germline V gene data show CDR1 as SGHVS and CDR2 as FQNEAQ. The CDR3 loop spans 15 amino acids. In DNA form, the CDR3 reads TGTGCCAGCAGCTTAGTAGGGGCGGGCACCGGGGAGCTGTTTTTT. The encoded protein is CASSLVGAGTGELFF.

The CDR3 reads CASSYAGGGAEKLFF. DNA of the CDR3: TGTGCCAGCAGTTACGCCGGAGGCGGCGCGGAAAAACTGTTTTTT. V and J are TRBV6-6 and TRBJ1-4; D uncertain. Germline CDR1 and CDR2: MNHNY and SVGAGI (reference sequence). V lost 2 bases and J 8 bases, leaving 15 bases between the germline ends. This CDR3 is built from 15 residues.

V usage is TRBV29-1 and J usage is TRBJ2-1; D not certain. V was clipped by 4 bases and J by 3 bases, with 7 bases between them. There are 12 residues in the CDR3. CDR1 is SQVTM, CDR2 ANQGSEA, per germline. CDR3 loop: CSVGSVYNEQFF. Here the CDR3 DNA reads TGCAGCGTTGGTTCCGTCTACAATGAGCAGTTCTTC.

The V call is TRBV6-4, the J call TRBJ1-2; no clear D gene. This CDR3 is built from 15 residues. Trimming took 0 bases from V and 4 from J, leaving 12 bases between them. Germline V gene sequence: CDR1 MRHNA, CDR2 SNTAGT. The DNA for the CDR3 is TGTGCCAGCAGTGACTCGGCCAGCGGATTCTATGGCTACACCTTC. Its translation: CASSDSASGFYGYTF.

The chain combines TRBV7-2 with TRBJ2-7; 8 nucleotides agree with TRBD1. The V segment lost 3 bases and the J segment 7 bases; nucleotides outside the gene matches: 11. The CDR3 spans 15 residues. The germline CDR1 and CDR2 sequences are SGHTA and FQGNSA. For the CDR3, the DNA is TGTGCCAGCAGCTTGAGGACAGGGTCCGGGAGAGAGCAGTACTTC. Protein product: CASSLRTGSGREQYF. The full variable domain, its missing parts supplied by reference TRBV7-2 and TRBJ2-7, is GAGVSQSPSNKVTEKGKDVELRCDPISGHTALYWYRQSLGQGLEFLIYFQGNSAPDKSGLPSDRFSAERTGGSVSTLTIQRTQQEDSAVYLCASSLRTGSGREQYFGPGTRLTVT.

This clone was seen only once. The chain uses TRBV7-9 and TRBJ2-7; 7 bases are shared with TRBD1. This CDR3 contains 15 residues. CDR1 SEHNR and CDR2 FQNEAQ come from the germline V gene (reference sequence). V lost 3 bases and J lost 3; bases outside the gene matches: 8. The chain's CDR3 is CASSFTSTGFYEQYF. In DNA, the CDR3 is TGTGCCAGCAGCTTCACATCGACAGGGTTCTACGAGCAGTACTTC.

The chain uses TRBV12-3 or TRBV12-4 and TRBJ2-5, with D perhaps given as TRBD1 or TRBD2 (5 bases each). Trimming shortened V by 5 bases and J by 7 bases, and 14 bases separated the two germline ends. This CDR3 has 13 amino acids. The CDR3 bases are TGTGCCAGCAGTGGGACCCGCACAGGGACCCAGTACTTC. Its protein is CASSGTRTGTQYF.

This clone was seen only a few times. The rearrangement links TRBV2 to TRBJ1-3; D is possibly TRBD1 (5 bases). The V gene's germline CDR1 is SNHLY and CDR2 FYNNEI. The CDR3 has 15 amino acids. Trimming removed 6 bases from V and 2 bases from J, with 14 bases in between. In DNA form, the CDR3 reads TGTGCCAGCAGGGGGGACGGGGCCACTGGAAACACCATATATTTT. Translating gives CASRGDGATGNTIYF.

This chain joins TRBV30 and TRBJ1-1; the D gene is possibly TRBD1 (5 bases). Looked up from germline, CDR1 is GTSNPN and CDR2 is SVGIG (reference sequence). CDR3 size: 13 residues. The ends were cut back, 0 bases at V and 7 bases at J, with 12 bases in the middle. CDR3 sequence reads: CAWSVGGVNEAFF. The CDR3 region has the DNA TGTGCCTGGAGTGTGGGGGGGGTAAATGAAGCTTTCTTT.

On this clone: The conserved phenylalanine or tryptophan is not found at the CDR3 terminus, so this likely reflects a read error. The DNA is left out, because the CDR3 cannot be placed on it with certainty; the CDR3 is given as TCRdb lists it. J is TRBJ1-3 and V is TRBV27; TRBD1, as called in the table, went unchecked against the DNA. CDR1 is MNHEY and CDR2 is SMNVEV in the germline V gene (reference sequence). With termini counted, the CDR3 has 12 amino acids. CDR3 sequence reads: CASPEYRRGLPL.